One sample yielded the 32 T cell receptor beta chains listed below, sequenced in a study of OX40 agonist ivuxolimab in advanced cancers. TCRdb's copy holds only in-frame clones and misses some; the assay was immunoSEQ multiplex PCR. This sample has over 95,000 clones, with roughly 91% found just once. The source material was CD4+ or CD8+ T cells sorted from blood, sampled in a trial of the OX40 agonist ivuxolimab. Receptor source: an adult with an advanced solid tumor such as melanoma, head and neck, liver or kidney cancer.

The chain uses TRBV5-6 and TRBJ2-5; perhaps TRBD1 as D (8 bases). CDR3 length equals 15 residues. The V end lost 4 bases, the J end lost 4 bases, and 17 bases lay between the germline ends. Looked up from germline, CDR1 is SGHDT and CDR2 is YYEEEE. CDR3 nucleotides: TGTGCCAGCAGCGGTCGGACAGGGAGGGGAGAGACCCAGTACTTC. Amino acids: CASSGRTGRGETQYF.

The rearrangement joins TRBV2 to TRBJ2-5; 7 bases align to TRBD1. The CDR3 covers 13 residues. Germline assignment: CDR1 SNHLY and CDR2 FYNNEI. Trimming at V came to 7 bases and at J to 4 bases, leaving 6 bases not matched to a gene. The CDR3, as DNA: TGTGCCAGCACACGGACAGGACCAGAGACCCAGTACTTC. It is translated as CASTRTGPETQYF.

This sequence joins TRBV4-2 and TRBJ2-7; D is uncertain. This CDR3 is built from 14 residues. Trimming stripped 3 bases from V and 2 bases from J, with 11 bases between. Germline V lookup: CDR1 LGHNA, CDR2 YNFKEQ. CDR3 sequence (DNA): TGTGCCAGCAGCCAGGCCCTAACTACCTACGAGCAGTACTTC. Translating it yields CASSQALTTYEQYF.

The chain links TRBV5-6 to TRBJ2-5; D remains unclear. Germline CDR1 SGHDT, CDR2 YYEEEE. This CDR3 contains 11 residues. The germline V and J ends were trimmed by 4 bases and 1 base, with 2 bases remaining between them. In nucleotides, the CDR3 is TGTGCCAGCAGCGCCCAAGAGACCCAGTACTTC. Translation gives CASSAQETQYF.

The chain recombines TRBV5-4 with TRBJ2-5; D remains unclear. CDR1 and CDR2 from the germline V gene are SGHNT and YYREEE (reference sequence). The CDR3 spans 15 residues. V was trimmed by 2 bases and J by 5 bases, leaving 16 bases between them. The CDR3 coding sequence is TGTGCCAGCAGCTTCTGGTCCAGCGCTCAGGAGACCCAGTACTTC. Residues: CASSFWSSAQETQYF. Based on the CDR3 plus reference TRBV5-4 and TRBJ2-5, the full variable domain is ETGVTQSPTHLIKTRGQQVTLRCSSQSGHNTVSWYQQALGQGPQFIFQYYREEENGRGNFPPRFSGLQFPNYSSELNVNALELDDSALYLCASSFWSSAQETQYFGPGTRLLVL.

The chain employs TRBV21-1 and TRBJ1-2; the table gives TRBD1 as D, unverified against the DNA. TRBV21-1 represents a pseudogene. The CDR3 sequence is 13 residues long. The CDR3: CASSTWTGNGYTF. The CDR3 coding sequence is TGTGCCAGCAGCACCTGGACAGGGAATGGCTACACCTTC.

The V and J genes are TRBV19 and TRBJ2-7, with unresolved D. CDR1 is LNHDA, CDR2 SQIVND, per germline (reference sequence). The CDR3 covers 13 residues. Trimming cost V 1 base and J 7 bases, with 11 bases left between them. The CDR3 DNA sequence: TGTGCCAGTAGTATAGGAAGGGATGGGGAGCAGTACTTC. Translated, it gives CASSIGRDGEQYF.

This chain uses TRBV10-3 with TRBJ2-7; 9 bases line up with TRBD2. J gave up 3 bases and V 7 bases, and 7 bases lay outside the gene matches. Germline values: CDR1 ENHRY, CDR2 SYGVKD. This CDR3 is 14 amino acids long. The CDR3 reads CAINSGSEVYEQYF. In DNA, the CDR3 is TGTGCCATCAATAGCGGGAGCGAGGTCTACGAGCAGTACTTC.

The rearrangement links TRBV19 to TRBJ1-1; no reliable D call. Trimming removed 5 bases from V and 0 bases from J, with 13 bases in between. The CDR3 is made up of 15 amino acids. The germline gives CDR1 LNHDA, CDR2 SQIVND (reference sequence). CDR3 DNA sequence: TGTGCCAGTAGTCCGAACACCTGGGTGAACACTGAAGCTTTCTTT. Encoded protein: CASSPNTWVNTEAFF.

The table lists this clone with a few counts. The chain uses TRBV10-3 and TRBJ2-7, with D tentatively TRBD2 (6 bases). Per germline, CDR1 ENHRY and CDR2 SYGVKD. Trimming took 3 bases from V and 0 from J, leaving 9 bases between them. The length of the CDR3 is 14 residues. The CDR3 is CAISDLAISYEQYF. In nucleotides, the CDR3 is TGTGCCATCAGTGACCTAGCGATCTCCTACGAGCAGTACTTC.

CDR3 protein: CASSGGQQETQYF. The CDR3 coding sequence is TGTGCCAGCAGTGGTGGACAGCAAGAGACCCAGTACTTC. The chain employs TRBV6-1 and TRBJ2-5; D is possibly TRBD1 (6 bases). Trimming shortened V by 4 bases and J by 2 bases, and 8 bases separated the two germline ends. Germline V gene data show CDR1 as MNHNS and CDR2 as SASEGT. CDR3 length: 13 residues.

This clone has just one count. CDR3: CASSLILGREQFF. In DNA, the CDR3 is TGTGCCAGCAGCTTAATTCTGGGGAGGGAGCAGTTCTTC. The chain couples TRBV7-9 to TRBJ2-1, with D possibly TRBD2 on 6 matching bases. This CDR3 region has 13 residues. Germline V gives CDR1 SEHNR, CDR2 FQNEAQ (reference sequence). The V gene lost 2 bases and the J gene lost 10 bases, with 12 bases spanning the gap.

The chain is built from TRBV11-2 and TRBJ2-7; the D is unclear. The CDR3 has 13 residues. The V gene lost 5 bases and the J gene lost 1 base, with 9 bases spanning the gap. The germline V gene has CDR1 SGHAT and CDR2 FQNNGV. CDR3 sequence: CASSKDGSYEQYF. In DNA, the CDR3 is TGTGCCAGCAGCAAGGACGGATCCTACGAGCAGTACTTC.

The chain recombines TRBV5-4 with TRBJ2-7; 7 bases are a match to TRBD1. The junction had 9 bases not matched to a gene; V was cut back by 4 bases and J by 5 bases. CDR1 is SGHNT and CDR2 is YYREEE in the germline V gene (reference sequence). The CDR3 covers 14 residues. In DNA, the CDR3 is TGTGCCAGCAGCCTTGGGTGGGACAGCAACGAGCAGTACTTC. Translation: CASSLGWDSNEQYF.

The rearrangement uses TRBV5-1 and TRBJ2-2; 9 nucleotides align to TRBD1. With V trimmed by 4 bases and J by 3 bases, 7 bases remained unmatched. This CDR3 region has 16 residues. From germline, CDR1 is SGHRS and CDR2 YFSETQ. In DNA form, the CDR3 reads TGCGCCAGCAGCCTAGTCGGACAGGGGCACACCGGGGAGCTGTTTTTT. Its translation is CASSLVGQGHTGELFF.

This clone was counted a single time. The V gene is TRBV30, the J gene TRBJ2-5, with 9 bases identical to TRBD2. With V trimmed by 0 bases and J by 5 bases, 7 bases remained unmatched. The V gene's germline CDR1 is GTSNPN and CDR2 SVGIG (reference sequence). CDR3 size: 15 residues. The CDR3 nucleotides read TGTGCCTGGAGTGTCTTAGCGGGAGCGGTGGAGACCCAGTACTTC. Translation: CAWSVLAGAVETQYF.

The gene calls are TRBV5-1 and TRBJ2-6; 9 nucleotides align to TRBD2. The CDR3 loop spans 19 amino acids. The V segment lost 2 bases and the J segment 0 bases; nucleotides outside the gene matches: 9. CDR1 and CDR2 (germline): SGHRS, YFSETQ. The CDR3 loop reads CASSFVGISGSSGANVLTF. For the CDR3, the DNA is TGCGCCAGCAGCTTTGTGGGGATTAGCGGGAGCTCTGGGGCCAACGTCCTGACTTTC. The full variable domain, completed using reference TRBV5-1 and TRBJ2-6, is KAGVTQTPRYLIKTRGQQVTLSCSPISGHRSVSWYQQTPGQGLQFLFEYFSETQRNKGNFPGRFSGRQFSNSRSEMNVSTLELGDSALYLCASSFVGISGSSGANVLTFGAGSRLTVL.

The J gene is TRBJ2-1, the V gene TRBV7-2, with D hard to call. The germline V gene encodes CDR1 SGHTA and CDR2 FQGNSA. The length of the CDR3 is 15 residues. With 5 bases removed from V and 4 bases from J, the gap between germline ends came to 15 bases. CDR3 bases: TGTGCCAGCAGCCTCCGGGCCCCTGGGTACAATGAGCAGTTCTTC. Protein sequence: CASSLRAPGYNEQFF. Combining the CDR3 with reference TRBV7-2 and TRBJ2-1 gives the whole variable domain GAGVSQSPSNKVTEKGKDVELRCDPISGHTALYWYRQSLGQGLEFLIYFQGNSAPDKSGLPSDRFSAERTGGSVSTLTIQRTQQEDSAVYLCASSLRAPGYNEQFFGPGTRLTVL.

This clone was detected many times. This specimen includes other DNA sequences encoding the same CDR3. The rearrangement joins TRBV5-1 to TRBJ2-2, with a tentative D call TRBD1 (6 bases). The V gene lost 0 bases and the J gene lost 6 bases, with 9 bases spanning the gap. The germline V gene encodes CDR1 SGHRS and CDR2 YFSETQ. The CDR3 sequence is 14 residues long. CDR3 nucleotide sequence: TGCGCCAGCAGCTTGGACAGGGTCGCCGGGGAGCTGTTTTTT. Its protein is CASSLDRVAGELFF. The variable domain in full, with the rest retrieved from reference TRBV5-1 and TRBJ2-2, is KAGVTQTPRYLIKTRGQQVTLSCSPISGHRSVSWYQQTPGQGLQFLFEYFSETQRNKGNFPGRFSGRQFSNSRSEMNVSTLELGDSALYLCASSLDRVAGELFFGEGSRLTVL.

This rearrangement joins TRBV28 to TRBJ1-4, with a weak D call TRBD1 (5 bases). The V end lost 6 bases, the J end lost 10 bases, and 18 bases lay between the germline ends. Germline lookup yields CDR1 MDHEN and CDR2 SYDVKM. The CDR3 is 14 amino acids. This CDR3 reads CASRRGGNDGKLFF. DNA for the CDR3: TGTGCCAGCAGGCGGGGGGGGAATGATGGAAAACTGTTTTTT.

The chain carries TRBV6-5 and TRBJ2-7, with 7 bases fitting TRBD2. The CDR3 contains 13 residues. Germline CDR1 reads MNHEY; CDR2 reads SVGAGI. The V and J ends lost 6 bases and 2 bases, in that order; junction bases with no gene match: 4. CDR3 protein: CASRGRVPYEQYF. CDR3 coding DNA: TGTGCCAGCAGGGGGAGGGTCCCCTACGAGCAGTACTTC.

The genes are TRBV11-1 and TRBJ1-1; D is perhaps TRBD1 (6 bases). The CDR3 length is 13 residues. Trimming removed 1 base at V and 10 bases at J, with 13 bases between. The germline V gene has CDR1 SGHAT and CDR2 FQDESV (reference sequence). CDR3 loop: CASSLGLGTPAFF. The CDR3 DNA sequence: TGTGCCAGCAGCTTAGGTCTTGGGACACCAGCTTTCTTT.

V is TRBV29-1 and J is TRBJ2-3, with 8 positions matching TRBD2. V shed 6 bases, J shed 4 bases, and the junction held 12 bases outside the gene matches. This CDR3 comprises 15 residues. Per germline, CDR1 SQVTM and CDR2 ANQGSEA. The DNA for the CDR3 is TGCAGCGTCGTCTTCTTCGGGAGGGCCCCAGATACGCAGTATTTT. Protein product: CSVVFFGRAPDTQYF.

This clone occurred a few times. The gene calls are TRBV2 and TRBJ2-1; TRBD2 is a possible D gene (5 bases). This CDR3 is built from 13 residues. The germline V and J ends were trimmed by 4 bases and 8 bases, with 12 bases remaining between them. Germline assignment: CDR1 SNHLY and CDR2 FYNNEI. The CDR3 reads CASSVASSDEQFF. For the CDR3, the DNA is TGTGCCAGCAGTGTTGCTAGCAGCGATGAGCAGTTCTTC.

The V gene is TRBV4-2, the J gene TRBJ1-5; D not certain. Germline V lookup: CDR1 LGHNA, CDR2 YNFKEQ. The CDR3 consists of 16 residues. V was trimmed by 4 bases and J by 5 bases, leaving 18 bases between them. CDR3 sequence reads: CASSRSVTEDYQPQHF. Written as DNA, the CDR3 is TGTGCCAGCAGCCGCTCCGTAACAGAGGACTATCAGCCCCAGCATTTT.

This clone was seen only once. The V call is TRBV28, the J call TRBJ2-1; D call uncertain. The CDR3 runs to 14 residues. Germline CDR1 reads MDHEN; CDR2 reads SYDVKM. The V gene lost 5 bases and the J gene lost 4 bases, with 12 bases spanning the gap. The CDR3, as DNA: TGTGCCAGCAGTGCCCTAGTCAAGTACAATGAGCAGTTCTTC. It translates to CASSALVKYNEQFF.

The J gene is TRBJ2-5, the V gene TRBV7-2, with D tentatively TRBD1 or TRBD2 (5 bases each). The J call is in doubt because the DNA end fits TRBJ2-7 better. The CDR3 contains 16 residues. Germline V gene lookup returns CDR1 SGHTA and CDR2 FQGNSA. The CDR3 loop is CASSFPGTKNSYEQYF. In DNA form, the CDR3 reads TGTGCCAGCAGCTTCCCCGGGACCAAGAACTCCTACGAGCAGTACTTC.

J is TRBJ1-2 and V is TRBV19; tentative D call: TRBD1 (5 bases). Germline V gene data show CDR1 as LNHDA and CDR2 as SQIVND (reference sequence). Trimming removed 2 bases from V and 4 bases from J, with 11 bases in between. CDR3 length equals 14 residues. In DNA, the CDR3 is TGTGCCAGTAGTATAACCCAGGGCCCCTATGGCTACACCTTC. Its protein product is CASSITQGPYGYTF. Together with reference TRBV19 and TRBJ1-2, the CDR3 gives the full variable domain: DGGITQSPKYLFRKEGQNVTLSCEQNLNHDAMYWYRQDPGQGLRLIYYSQIVNDFQKGDIAEGYSVSREKKESFPLTVTSAQKNPTAFYLCASSITQGPYGYTFGSGTRLTVV.

This clone was observed a single time. This chain links TRBV18 with TRBJ1-5, with D possibly TRBD1 on 5 matching bases. Germline V CDR1 and CDR2: KGHSH, LQKENI. This CDR3 spans 14 amino acids. V was trimmed by 6 bases and J by 7 bases, leaving 16 bases between them. The CDR3 here is CASSPRQTRQPQHF. The DNA of the CDR3 is TGTGCCAGCTCCCCCCGACAGACGCGCCAGCCCCAGCATTTT.

This chain connects TRBV7-3 to TRBJ2-7; D is unresolved. Germline loops: CDR1 SGHTA, CDR2 FQGTGA. The CDR3 extends over 13 amino acids. The V gene lost 1 base and the J gene lost 4 bases, with 8 bases spanning the gap. CDR3 coding DNA: TGTGCCAGCAGCTTAAATCCTGGTTACGAGCAGTACTTC. Amino acid sequence: CASSLNPGYEQYF.

The V call is TRBV10-3, the J call TRBJ1-2; TRBD1 is a possible D gene (5 bases). CDR1 ENHRY and CDR2 SYGVKD come from the germline V gene. The CDR3 extends over 13 amino acids. V lost 2 bases to trimming and J lost 3 bases, with 7 bases between them. The CDR3 sequence: CAISEMTDYGYTF. CDR3 DNA: TGTGCCATCAGTGAGATGACAGACTATGGCTACACCTTC.

The chain combines TRBV21-1 with TRBJ1-6. TRBV21-1 is classified as a pseudogene. There are 16 residues in the CDR3. CDR3 loop: CASTQDGREENSPLHF. In DNA, the CDR3 is TGTGCCAGCACCCAAGACGGCAGGGAGGAAAATTCACCCCTCCACTTT.